This T cell receptor (beta chain) is from a study of blood T cell repertoires in COVID-19. Study-level information: Acute and convalescent COVID-19 samples came from the United States, Italy and Spain. T cells, B-cell-depleted T cells, or PBMCs provided the cDNA or gDNA that served as material.

The V gene lost 4 bases and the J gene lost 0 bases, with 13 bases spanning the gap. From germline, CDR1 is MGHRA and CDR2 YSYEKL. The CDR3 extends over 15 amino acids. Those who participated ranged in age from 18 to 89 years and resided in approximately 26 US areas. In the authors' methods: Nucleated cell number was recorded as an estimate derived from reference gene primer amplification. The data were produced by immunoSEQ multiplex PCR, yet TCRdb's version contains in-frame clones alone and is incomplete. V, J and clone size were drawn from that table, and D and trimming were deduced from the DNA. The sample carries about 250,000 clones, over 80% recorded once.

This clonotype was sampled from a woman aged 40 to 49 who had been exposed to COVID-19. The sequenced sample was PBMCs or T cells enriched from blood (not recorded which). V and J are TRBV4-1 and TRBJ2-7; D uncertain. The CDR3 here is CASSPETPSSYEQYF. The DNA for the CDR3 is TGCGCCAGCAGCCCAGAGACACCTTCCTCCTACGAGCAGTACTTC.